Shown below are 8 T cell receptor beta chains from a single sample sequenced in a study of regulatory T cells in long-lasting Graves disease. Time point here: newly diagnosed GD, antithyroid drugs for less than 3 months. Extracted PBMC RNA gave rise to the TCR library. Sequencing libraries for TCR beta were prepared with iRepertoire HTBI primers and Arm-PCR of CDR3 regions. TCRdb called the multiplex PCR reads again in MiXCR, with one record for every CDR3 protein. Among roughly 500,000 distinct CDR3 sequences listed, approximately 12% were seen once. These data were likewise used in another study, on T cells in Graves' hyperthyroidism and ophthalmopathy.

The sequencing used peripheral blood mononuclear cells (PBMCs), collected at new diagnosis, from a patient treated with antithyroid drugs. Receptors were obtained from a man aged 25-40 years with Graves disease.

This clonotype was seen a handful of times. The CDR3 reads CAWSGTTFNQPQHF. The DNA for the CDR3 is TGTGCCTGGAGTGGGACAACCTTCAATCAGCCCCAGCATTTT. The rearrangement links TRBV30 to TRBJ1-5; D may be TRBD1 (5 bases). From germline, CDR1 is GTSNPN and CDR2 SVGIG (reference sequence). This CDR3 contains 14 residues. Trimming took off 1 base at V and 3 bases at J, with 10 bases between the two ends.

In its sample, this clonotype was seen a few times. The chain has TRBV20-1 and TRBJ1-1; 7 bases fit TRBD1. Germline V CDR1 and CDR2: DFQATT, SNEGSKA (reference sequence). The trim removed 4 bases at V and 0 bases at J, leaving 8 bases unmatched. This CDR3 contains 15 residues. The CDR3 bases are TGCAGTGCTACGACTGCAGGGGGAGTGAACACTGAAGCTTTCTTT. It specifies CSATTAGGVNTEAFF.

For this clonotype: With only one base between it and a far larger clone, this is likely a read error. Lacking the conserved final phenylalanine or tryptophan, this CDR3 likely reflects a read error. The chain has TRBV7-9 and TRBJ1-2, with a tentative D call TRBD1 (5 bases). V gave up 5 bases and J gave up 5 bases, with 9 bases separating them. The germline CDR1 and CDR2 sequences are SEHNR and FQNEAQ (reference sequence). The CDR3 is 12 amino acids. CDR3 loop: CASSAQGYGYTL. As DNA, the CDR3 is TGTGCCAGCAGCGCCCAGGGTTATGGCTACACCCTC.

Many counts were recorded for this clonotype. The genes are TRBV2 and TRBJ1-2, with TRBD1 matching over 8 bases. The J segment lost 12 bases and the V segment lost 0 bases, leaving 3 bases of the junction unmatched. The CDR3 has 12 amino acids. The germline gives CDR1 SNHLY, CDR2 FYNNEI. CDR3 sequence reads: CASSEAQGAHTF. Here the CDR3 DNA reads TGTGCCAGCAGTGAAGCCCAGGGGGCGCACACCTTC. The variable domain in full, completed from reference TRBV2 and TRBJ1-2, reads EPEVTQTPSHQVTQMGQEVILRCVPISNHLYFYWYRQILGQKVEFLVSFYNNEISEKSEIFDDQFSVERPDGSNFTLKIRSTKLEDSAMYFCASSEAQGAHTFGSGTRLTVV.

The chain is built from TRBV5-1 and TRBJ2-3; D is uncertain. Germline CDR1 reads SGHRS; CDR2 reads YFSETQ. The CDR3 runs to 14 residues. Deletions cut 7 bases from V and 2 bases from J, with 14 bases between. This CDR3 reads CASSELPATDTQYF. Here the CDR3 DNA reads TGCGCCAGCTCGGAACTACCGGCCACAGATACGCAGTATTTT. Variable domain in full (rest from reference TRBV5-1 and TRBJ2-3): KAGVTQTPRYLIKTRGQQVTLSCSPISGHRSVSWYQQTPGQGLQFLFEYFSETQRNKGNFPGRFSGRQFSNSRSEMNVSTLELGDSALYLCASSELPATDTQYFGPGTRLTVL.

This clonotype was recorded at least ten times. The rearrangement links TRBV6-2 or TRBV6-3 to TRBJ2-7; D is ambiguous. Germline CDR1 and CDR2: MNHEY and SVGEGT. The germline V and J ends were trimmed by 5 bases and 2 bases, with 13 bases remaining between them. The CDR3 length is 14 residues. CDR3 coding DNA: TGTGCCAGCAGTCCAGCGACGGTAACCTACGAGCAGTACTTC. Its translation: CASSPATVTYEQYF.

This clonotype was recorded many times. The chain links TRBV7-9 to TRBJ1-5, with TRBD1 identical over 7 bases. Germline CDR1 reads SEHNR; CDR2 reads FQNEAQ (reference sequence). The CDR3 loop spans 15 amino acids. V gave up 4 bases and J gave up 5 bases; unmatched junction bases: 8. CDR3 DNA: TGTGCCAGCAGCTCGCAGGACAGGAGATATCAGCCCCAGCATTTT. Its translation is CASSSQDRRYQPQHF.

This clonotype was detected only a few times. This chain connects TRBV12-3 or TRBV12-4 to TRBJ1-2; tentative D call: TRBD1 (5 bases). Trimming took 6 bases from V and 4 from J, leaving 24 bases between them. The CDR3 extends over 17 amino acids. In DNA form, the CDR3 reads TGTGCCAGCAGCCGGACACCTTTCCCTTGGGAGGGCTATGGCTACACCTTC. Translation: CASSRTPFPWEGYGYTF.